The 17 T cell receptor beta chains below were found in one sample sequenced in a study of shared clonotypes between healthy human individuals. Using immunoSEQ multiplex PCR, the repertoire was profiled, and TCRdb retains in-frame clones only, with some absent. The profile shows around 480,000 clones, 60% to 80% of them singletons. Sequencing was done on a sample of PBMCs. The receptors stem from a woman aged 40 to 50 in good health. Some clones in this sample may be carry-over from other donors' samples.

J is TRBJ1-2 and V is TRBV5-4; D call uncertain. This CDR3 spans 14 amino acids. V lost 4 bases and J lost 3, with 13 bases in between. Germline V gene lookup returns CDR1 SGHNT and CDR2 YYREEE (reference sequence). The CDR3 DNA reads TGTGCCAGCAGCCCGGGGTGGGGTGACTATGGCTACACCTTC. It codes for CASSPGWGDYGYTF.

V gene TRBV7-3 combines with J gene TRBJ1-1; possibly TRBD1 for D (5 bases). V was cut by 0 bases and J by 1 base, with 9 bases left in between. The CDR3 sequence is 15 residues long. Germline lookup yields CDR1 SGHTA and CDR2 FQGTGA. The CDR3 DNA reads as TGTGCCAGCAGCTTAACGGGACTCCCGAACACTGAAGCTTTCTTT. As protein: CASSLTGLPNTEAFF.

This chain links TRBV19 with TRBJ1-5, with D possibly matching TRBD1 (6 bases). Germline assignment: CDR1 LNHDA and CDR2 SQIVND (reference sequence). The CDR3 is 15 amino acids. Trimming left V 5 bases short and J 3 bases short, with 14 bases between. The CDR3 nucleotides are TGTGCCAGTAGTGTCGACAGGACTGTCAATCAGCCCCAGCATTTT. It yields the protein CASSVDRTVNQPQHF.

This sequence joins TRBV5-4 and TRBJ2-7, with 13 bases aligning to TRBD2. With V trimmed by 0 bases and J by 7 bases, 4 bases remained unmatched. Germline assignment: CDR1 SGHNT and CDR2 YYREEE (reference sequence). This CDR3 has 15 amino acids. CDR3 in DNA: TGTGCCAGCAGCTTGGGTCGGACTAGCGGGAGTGAGCAGTACTTC. This encodes CASSLGRTSGSEQYF.

V usage is TRBV7-3 and J usage is TRBJ2-6, with a possible D match to TRBD2 (7 bases). The V end was cut by 7 bases, the J end by 2 bases, with 18 bases between. This CDR3 contains 17 residues. CDR1 and CDR2 from the germline V gene are SGHTA and FQGTGA. The CDR3 loop is CASTPVGGGAGANVLTF. The CDR3 region has the DNA TGTGCCAGCACCCCCGTGGGGGGGGGCGCTGGGGCCAACGTCCTGACTTTC.

This sequence joins TRBV12-2 and TRBJ2-2; TRBD2, the table's D call, lacks a check against the DNA. TRBV12-2 is deemed a pseudogene. The CDR3 consists of 18 residues. CDR3: CASRLERTSGSETGELFF. In nucleotides, the CDR3 is TGTGCAAGTCGCTTAGAGAGGACTAGCGGGAGCGAAACCGGGGAGCTGTTTTTT.

This clone was detected once. This chain connects TRBV19 to TRBJ2-3; TRBD2 agrees at 9 bases. The germline CDR1 and CDR2 sequences are LNHDA and SQIVND (reference sequence). V lost 3 bases and J lost 6; bases outside the gene matches: 4. This CDR3 contains 14 residues. The chain's CDR3 is CASSIGLAGDTQYF. The CDR3 bases are TGTGCCAGTAGTATCGGTCTAGCGGGGGATACGCAGTATTTT.

J is TRBJ2-2 and V is TRBV5-1, with no clear D. V was shortened by 1 base and J by 1 base, with 11 bases between the two germline ends. The length of the CDR3 is 16 residues. CDR1 is SGHRS and CDR2 is YFSETQ in the germline V gene. The CDR3 spells CASSLSPVGNTGELFF. The CDR3 region has the DNA TGCGCCAGCAGCTTGTCGCCCGTTGGGAACACCGGGGAGCTGTTTTTT.

The chain combines TRBV29-1 with TRBJ2-5, with TRBD2 matching 8 bases. The germline CDR1 and CDR2 sequences are SQVTM and ANQGSEA. Unmatched junction bases numbered 5, after V lost 3 bases and J lost 5 bases. This CDR3 contains 13 residues. DNA for the CDR3: TGCAGCGTTGAGGGACTAGAGAGGGAGACCCAGTACTTC. Protein sequence: CSVEGLERETQYF. The variable domain in full, with the rest retrieved from reference TRBV29-1 and TRBJ2-5, is SAVISQKPSRDICQRGTSLTIQCQVDSQVTMMFWYRQQPGQSLTLIATANQGSEATYESGFVIDKFPISRPNLTFSTLTVSNMSPEDSSIYLCSVEGLERETQYFGPGTRLLVL.

The rearrangement joins TRBV6-4 to TRBJ2-6; TRBD1 agrees at 7 bases. This CDR3 contains 15 residues. With V trimmed by 5 bases and J by 5 bases, 6 bases remained unmatched. Germline loops: CDR1 MRHNA, CDR2 SNTAGT. The CDR3 loop is CASSSETGRANVLTF. In DNA, the CDR3 is TGTGCCAGCAGTTCCGAGACAGGGAGGGCCAACGTCCTGACTTTC.

The gene calls are TRBV7-2 and TRBJ2-7; no reliable D call. V gave up 3 bases and J gave up 3 bases, with 6 bases separating them. This CDR3 is built from 12 residues. In germline, CDR1 is SGHTA, CDR2 FQGNSA. CDR3 DNA sequence: TGTGCCAGCAGCTTGAGGAGCTACGAGCAGTACTTC. Translation: CASSLRSYEQYF.

The chain is built from TRBV10-1 and TRBJ2-1, with D tentatively TRBD2 (5 bases). The CDR3 covers 16 residues. V dropped 0 bases and J dropped 10 bases, with 19 bases sitting between them. The germline gives CDR1 WNHNN, CDR2 SYGVQD (reference sequence). CDR3 loop: CASSESPTTPRLEQFF. The CDR3 coding sequence is TGCGCCAGCAGTGAGTCCCCGACTACTCCCCGGTTGGAGCAGTTCTTC.

The chain carries TRBV10-1 and TRBJ2-7, with D uncertain. The germline CDR1 and CDR2 sequences are WNHNN and SYGVQD (reference sequence). The CDR3 is 12 residues long. Trimming stripped 0 bases from V and 6 bases from J, with 6 bases between. The CDR3 protein is CASSESWSEQYF. CDR3 nucleotide sequence: TGCGCCAGCAGTGAGTCCTGGAGCGAGCAGTACTTC.

The chain carries TRBV5-1 and TRBJ2-5; no clear D. V was shortened by 3 bases and J by 4 bases, with 13 bases between the two germline ends. This CDR3 region has 14 residues. Looked up from germline, CDR1 is SGHRS and CDR2 is YFSETQ. In DNA form, the CDR3 reads TGCGCCAGCAGCTCAAACACCGGCGGAGAGACCCAGTACTTC. Translated, it gives CASSSNTGGETQYF. Supplemented by reference TRBV5-1 and TRBJ2-5, the full variable domain reads KAGVTQTPRYLIKTRGQQVTLSCSPISGHRSVSWYQQTPGQGLQFLFEYFSETQRNKGNFPGRFSGRQFSNSRSEMNVSTLELGDSALYLCASSSNTGGETQYFGPGTRLLVL.

The V call is TRBV11-3, the J call TRBJ1-2, with D maybe TRBD1 (5 bases). The germline CDR1 and CDR2 sequences are SGHNT and YENEEA. The CDR3 loop spans 13 amino acids. V shed 1 base and J shed 6 bases, with 9 bases lying between them. The DNA for the CDR3 is TGTGCCAGCAGCTTAGGCAGGGAAGATGGCTACACCTTC. It specifies CASSLGREDGYTF.

The chain couples TRBV21-1 to TRBJ2-1; the table's D call, TRBD2, has no DNA check behind it. TRBV21-1 is designated a pseudogene. This CDR3 region has 15 residues. CDR3 DNA sequence: TGTGCCAGAACGGGGGAACTAGAAACCTACAATGAGCAGTTCTTC. Translating it yields CARTGELETYNEQFF.

The V and J genes are TRBV25-1 and TRBJ2-7; 9 bases are shared with TRBD1. V shed 1 base and J 7 bases; nucleotides not matched to a gene: 14. The germline CDR1 and CDR2 sequences are MGHDK and SYGVNS. The CDR3 consists of 17 residues. CDR3 nucleotides: TGTGCCAGCAGTGAATTTGTAGTGGGACAGGGTCAGGGGGAGCAGTACTTC. Translation gives CASSEFVVGQGQGEQYF.